The 11 T cell receptor beta chains given below trace back to one sample, sequenced in a study of blood T cell repertoires in COVID-19. Using immunoSEQ multiplex PCR, the repertoire was profiled, and TCRdb retains in-frame clones only, with some absent. The profile shows 400,000 to 500,000 clones, about 88% of them singletons. The sequenced sample was PBMCs or T cells enriched from blood (not recorded which). The receptors stem from a young woman who had been exposed to COVID-19.

This chain connects TRBV19 to TRBJ2-5, with D hard to call. The germline V gene has CDR1 LNHDA and CDR2 SQIVND (reference sequence). This CDR3 has 14 amino acids. The CDR3 DNA follows: TGTGCTTCAGGAAAGGTGGGCAAAGGAGAGACCCAGTACTTC. This translates into CASGKVGKGETQYF.

The gene calls are TRBV5-1 and TRBJ1-1; 9 bases fit TRBD1. There are 16 residues in the CDR3. V lost 3 bases, J lost 0 bases, and 6 bases stayed unmatched. CDR1 SGHRS and CDR2 YFSETQ come from the germline V gene. For the CDR3, the DNA is TGCGCCAGCAGCTACGGGACAGGGCCCTTGAACACTGAAGCTTTCTTT. It encodes CASSYGTGPLNTEAFF.

This chain links TRBV19 with TRBJ1-2; D unresolved. The CDR3 spans 14 residues. Per germline, CDR1 LNHDA and CDR2 SQIVND (reference sequence). With 4 bases removed from V and 1 base from J, the gap between germline ends came to 10 bases. The CDR3 is CASSRGGGNYGYTF. In nucleotides, the CDR3 is TGTGCCAGTAGTAGGGGAGGCGGTAACTATGGCTACACCTTC.

V and J are TRBV7-9 and TRBJ2-7, with a possible D match to TRBD1 (6 bases). The CDR3 covers 16 residues. Deletions cut 0 bases from V and 0 bases from J, with 12 bases between. CDR1 SEHNR and CDR2 FQNEAQ come from the germline V gene (reference sequence). CDR3 loop: CASSLAGVDSSYEQYF. Here the CDR3 DNA reads TGTGCCAGCAGCTTAGCAGGGGTGGACAGCTCCTACGAGCAGTACTTC.

The rearrangement joins TRBV6-5 to TRBJ1-1; 7 bases align to TRBD1. The V segment lost 6 bases and the J segment 10 bases; nucleotides outside the gene matches: 8. This CDR3 region has 12 residues. Germline V lookup: CDR1 MNHEY, CDR2 SVGAGI. The CDR3 protein is CASSRDSWGAFF. For the CDR3, the DNA is TGTGCCAGCAGCCGGGACAGTTGGGGAGCTTTCTTT.

About this clone: The junction departs from germline at one end; a sequencing error may be responsible. CDR3 region: CATSRVGTSGTSSFNEQFF. CDR3 DNA sequence: TGTGCCACCAGCAGAGTCGGGACTAGCGGGACTAGTTCCTTCAATGAGCAGTTCTTC. J is TRBJ2-1 and V is TRBV15, with 13 bases that match TRBD2. Germline CDR1 reads LNHNV; CDR2 reads YYDKDF (reference sequence). The length of the CDR3 is 19 residues.

DNA for the CDR3: TGTGCCAGCAGCCCCCCTGGGGCGAGGTATGGCTACACCTTC. This codes for CASSPPGARYGYTF. The chain uses TRBV6-5 and TRBJ1-2; TRBD1 might be the D (5 bases). The CDR3 has 14 residues. CDR1 MNHEY and CDR2 SVGAGI come from the germline V gene. V was trimmed by 6 bases and J by 5 bases, leaving 16 bases between them.

This chain uses TRBV7-8 with TRBJ2-1, with 9 bases fitting TRBD2. Trimming at V came to 0 bases and at J to 1 base, leaving 19 bases not matched to a gene. The length of the CDR3 is 22 residues. Germline V lookup: CDR1 SGHVS, CDR2 FQNEAQ. DNA of the CDR3: TGTGCCAGCAGCTTAGCGCTTGGTAGGGGGTTGTCGCGGGAGGGATCCTACAATGAGCAGTTCTTC. Encoded protein: CASSLALGRGLSREGSYNEQFF.

This clone occurred once. The chain couples TRBV28 to TRBJ2-4, with D maybe TRBD2 (5 bases). The CDR3 runs to 16 residues. V was trimmed by 6 bases and J by 0 bases, leaving 15 bases between them. Germline-derived CDR1 and CDR2 are MDHEN and SYDVKM. For the CDR3, the DNA is TGTGCCAGCAGCCCCGGTGGGAGTGTAGCCAAAAACATTCAGTACTTC. Its translation: CASSPGGSVAKNIQYF.

The chain has TRBV3-1 (or the pseudogene TRBV3-2) and TRBJ1-4; TRBD1 agrees at 11 bases. The germline gives CDR1 LGHDT, CDR2 YNNKEL (reference sequence). V gave up 3 bases and J gave up 7 bases; unmatched junction bases: 4. The CDR3 is 15 amino acids. DNA for the CDR3: TGTGCCAGCAGCCATGACGGGACAGGGGGTGAAAAACTGTTTTTT. It yields the protein CASSHDGTGGEKLFF.

V gene TRBV15 combines with J gene TRBJ1-5; 9 nucleotides match TRBD1. There are 14 residues in the CDR3. Germline CDR1 LNHNV, CDR2 YYDKDF (reference sequence). J was trimmed by 7 bases and V by 8 bases; bases with no gene match: 9. CDR3 in DNA: TGTGCCACCGCGGGCGGGACAGGGTCGCAGCCCCAGCATTTT. This sequence encodes CATAGGTGSQPQHF.